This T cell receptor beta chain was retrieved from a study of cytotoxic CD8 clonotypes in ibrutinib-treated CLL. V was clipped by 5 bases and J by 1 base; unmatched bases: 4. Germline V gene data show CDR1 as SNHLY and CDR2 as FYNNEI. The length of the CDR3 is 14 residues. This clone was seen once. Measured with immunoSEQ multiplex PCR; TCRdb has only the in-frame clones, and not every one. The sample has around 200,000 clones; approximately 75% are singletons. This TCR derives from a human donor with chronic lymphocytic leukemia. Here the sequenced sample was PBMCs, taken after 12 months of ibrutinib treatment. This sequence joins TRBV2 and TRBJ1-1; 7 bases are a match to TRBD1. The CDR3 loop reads CASSTTGRNTEAFF. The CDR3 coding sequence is TGTGCCAGCAGTACGACAGGGAGGAACACTGAAGCTTTCTTT.